This T cell receptor (beta chain) was sequenced in a study of T cell repertoires in cytomegalovirus infection. Looking at the study overall: Evidence of both CMV infection and a matching HLA type came from public TCR beta signatures. General study findings and limits: Within the response measured ex vivo, HLA-C-restricted CMV-specific TCR beta clonotypes were dominant. Public TCR beta family frequency separated CMV-and-HLA carriers, including in an independent cohort.

This clonotype was detected a few times. Its antigen is not identified. TCRdb used MiXCR to reprocess the reads, holding one entry per CDR3 protein. This table holds 450,000 to 650,000 distinct CDR3 sequences, approximately 26% found once. Germline CDR1 and CDR2: MNHNS and SASEGT. CDR3 size: 13 residues. V lost 1 base and J 13 bases, leaving 13 bases between the germline ends. This sequence joins TRBV6-1 and TRBJ1-4; D not certain. This clonotype was sampled from a human donor in good health (CMV status not recorded). Some clones in this sample may be carry-over from other donors' samples. Sequencing input: PBMCs. The CDR3 DNA reads as TGTGCCAGCAGTGAAGGAATCCGGGAGGGACTGTTTTTT. Amino acids: CASSEGIREGLFF.